This is a list of T cell receptor beta chains from one sample in a study of T-cell memory formation after mild COVID-19. Using its own MiXCR run on the 5' RACE reads, TCRdb lists one record per CDR3 protein. The sample lists about 470,000 distinct CDR3 sequences, approximately 25% occurring once. Sequencing was done on a sample of PBMCs or a T cell subset sorted from them (not recorded which). The receptor set was obtained from an adult woman who had mild COVID-19 (a few samples of this study predate the infection). Cell type and time point are not known. The CDR3 runs from the conserved cysteine through the conserved F or W. Fields, in order: J gene, V gene, D gene, clone size, CDR3 protein, CDR3 DNA. The D gene is left open where the match is weak. Only part of the rows carry a size: once, few, many, or a class if the clone is expanded.

>TRBJ2-7|TRBV3-1|NA|NA
CASSQVSFYEQYF
TGTGCCAGCAGCCAAGTTTCCTTCTACGAGCAGTACTTC
>TRBJ2-7|TRBV6-2/TRBV6-3|TRBD1|few
CASGTGFEQYF
TGTGCCAGTGGGACAGGGTTTGAGCAGTACTTC
>TRBJ1-4|TRBV7-9|TRBD1|NA
CASSADRVDEKLFF
TGTGCCAGCAGCGCCGACAGGGTAGATGAAAAACTGTTTTTT
>TRBJ2-2|TRBV10-3|NA|few
CAIMGLATGELFF
TGTGCCATCATGGGGCTAGCGACCGGGGAGCTGTTTTTT
>TRBJ2-1|TRBV11-2|NA|NA
CASSSLRGAWGQFF
TGTGCCAGCAGCTCACTACGCGGGGCCTGGGGGCAGTTCTTC
>TRBJ2-3|TRBV7-2|NA|few
CASRSITDTQYF
TGTGCCAGCAGGTCCATCACAGATACGCAGTATTTT
>TRBJ2-7|TRBV5-6|NA|NA
CASSFAVKTYEQYF
TGTGCCAGCAGCTTCGCAGTTAAGACATACGAGCAGTACTTC
>TRBJ2-2|TRBV18|TRBD1|NA
CASSPDRDNTGELFF
TGTGCCAGCTCACCAGACAGGGATAACACCGGGGAGCTGTTTTTT
>TRBJ2-7|TRBV12-3/TRBV12-4|TRBD1|few
CASSFPPGQGIYEQYF
TGTGCCAGCAGTTTCCCCCCGGGACAGGGAATCTACGAGCAGTACTTC
>TRBJ2-2|TRBV11-2|NA|NA
CASSFGRELFF
TGTGCCAGCAGCTTCGGGAGGGAGCTGTTTTTT
>TRBJ2-1|TRBV24-1|NA|few
CATSWGATYNEQFF
TGTGCCACCAGTTGGGGGGCCACCTACAATGAGCAGTTCTTC
>TRBJ2-6|TRBV18|NA|NA
CASSPLQGLGANVLTF
TGTGCCAGCTCACCCCTCCAGGGGCTTGGGGCCAACGTCCTGACTTTC
>TRBJ2-7|TRBV19|NA|NA
CASSMVPGEGYEQYF
TGTGCCAGTAGTATGGTCCCAGGGGAGGGCTACGAGCAGTACTTC
>TRBJ1-2|TRBV20-1|TRBD1|NA
CSARAVGQGRLNYGYTF
TGCAGTGCTAGAGCAGTGGGACAGGGGAGGTTAAACTATGGCTACACCTTC
>TRBJ2-1|TRBV12-3/TRBV12-4|NA|NA
CASSPGQYRDEQFF
TGTGCCAGCAGTCCCGGACAGTACAGGGATGAGCAGTTCTTC
>TRBJ2-1|TRBV5-5|NA|many
CASSLLVAVYNEQFF
TGTGCCAGCAGCTTGTTAGTAGCGGTATACAATGAGCAGTTCTTC
>TRBJ2-7|TRBV20-1|TRBD2|few
CSAVRDPTGGGDYEQYF
TGCAGTGCCGTCCGCGATCCCACTGGCGGGGGGGACTACGAGCAGTACTTC
>TRBJ2-5|TRBV6-5|TRBD2|NA
CASTTRTSGILETQYF
TGTGCCAGCACTACTAGGACTAGCGGGATCCTAGAGACCCAGTACTTC
>TRBJ1-1|TRBV18|TRBD1|NA
CASSRGTVNTEAFF
TGTGCCAGCTCCCGAGGGACAGTGAACACTGAAGCTTTCTTT
>TRBJ2-3|TRBV12-3/TRBV12-4|TRBD2|many
CASSLGLDRDTQYF
TGTGCCAGCAGTTTGGGACTAGATAGGGATACGCAGTATTTT
>TRBJ2-3|TRBV14|TRBD2|NA
CASSRLAAYTDTQYF
TGTGCCAGCAGCCGTCTAGCGGCCTACACAGATACGCAGTATTTT
>TRBJ2-7|TRBV3-1|TRBD1|few
CASSPDRGNYEQYF
TGTGCCAGCAGCCCAGACAGGGGGAACTACGAGCAGTACTTC
>TRBJ1-1|TRBV5-5|NA|many
CASSFQGTEAFF
TGTGCCAGCAGCTTTCAGGGCACTGAAGCTTTCTTT
>TRBJ1-1|TRBV2|NA|few
CASSDYRLGGGTEAFF
TGTGCCAGCAGTGATTATCGGCTGGGCGGCGGGACTGAAGCTTTCTTT
>TRBJ2-3|TRBV30|TRBD2|few
CAWSGAGKGTDTQYF
TGTGCCTGGAGTGGAGCGGGGAAGGGCACAGATACGCAGTATTTT
>TRBJ2-1|TRBV3-1|TRBD2|few
CASSRLALSSYNEQFF
TGTGCCAGCAGCCGACTAGCCCTGAGCTCCTACAATGAGCAGTTCTTC
>TRBJ2-7|TRBV27|TRBD1|NA
CASRTGGGYEQYF
TGTGCCAGCAGAACAGGGGGCGGATACGAGCAGTACTTC
>TRBJ2-1|TRBV21-1|NA|NA
CASNLRGVEQFF
TGTGCCAGCAACCTAAGGGGAGTAGAGCAGTTCTTC
>TRBJ2-1|TRBV7-8|TRBD2|NA
CASSFGTSGKFGLYNEQFF
TGTGCCAGCAGCTTCGGGACTAGCGGGAAATTTGGGCTCTACAATGAGCAGTTCTTC
>TRBJ1-2|TRBV7-2|NA|once
CASSLSRDVYGYTF
TGTGCCAGCAGCTTAAGTAGGGACGTCTATGGCTACACCTTC
>TRBJ1-4|TRBV20-1|NA|few
CIARGPPTNEKLFF
TGCATAGCAAGGGGACCTCCAACTAATGAAAAACTGTTTTTT
>TRBJ2-5|TRBV29-1|NA|NA
CSVANLQETQYF
TGCAGCGTTGCTAACCTCCAAGAGACCCAGTACTTC
>TRBJ1-5|TRBV2|NA|NA
CASSGGAGSQPQHF
TGTGCCAGCAGTGGTGGGGCGGGGAGTCAGCCCCAGCATTTT
>TRBJ2-2|TRBV29-1|NA|few
CSVEDERGTVELFF
TGCAGCGTTGAAGATGAAAGAGGGACCGTGGAGCTGTTTTTT
>TRBJ2-1|TRBV5-1|TRBD2|few
CASSDRVAGALNEQFF
TGCGCCAGCAGCGATCGAGTAGCGGGAGCTCTCAATGAGCAGTTCTTC
>TRBJ1-3|TRBV29-1|NA|NA
CSVGQGLAGNTIYF
TGCAGCGTTGGCCAGGGCTTAGCTGGAAACACCATATATTTT
>TRBJ2-2|TRBV21-1|NA|once
CASSILAADYTGELFF
TGTGCCAGCAGCATCCTCGCGGCAGATTATACCGGGGAGCTGTTTTTT
>TRBJ2-1|TRBV19|TRBD1|NA
CASSPTGAHEQFF
TGTGCCAGTAGTCCGACAGGGGCCCATGAGCAGTTCTTC
>TRBJ2-1|TRBV2|TRBD2|few
CASSERLGWTRHNEQFF
TGTGCCAGCAGTGAAAGGTTGGGTTGGACTAGACATAATGAGCAGTTCTTC
>TRBJ2-7|TRBV29-1|NA|NA
CSAGDYEQYF
TGCAGCGCGGGGGACTACGAGCAGTACTTC
>TRBJ2-1|TRBV12-3/TRBV12-4|NA|NA
CASRSSSGGDEQFF
TGTGCCAGCAGATCTTCCTCCGGAGGCGATGAGCAGTTCTTC
>TRBJ2-7|TRBV18|NA|NA
CASSPDLTAGEQYF
TGTGCCAGCTCACCTGACCTAACCGCTGGGGAGCAGTACTTC
>TRBJ1-5|TRBV6-2/TRBV6-3|NA|NA
CASSYRENSNQPQHF
TGTGCCAGCAGTTACAGGGAAAATAGCAATCAGCCCCAGCATTTT
>TRBJ1-1|TRBV20-1|TRBD1|NA
CSATGGRSGGRHTEAFF
TGCAGTGCCACGGGTGGGCGGTCAGGGGGTAGGCACACTGAAGCTTTCTTT
>TRBJ2-1|TRBV7-3|NA|NA
CASSPQGGSGEQFF
TGTGCCAGCAGCCCCCAAGGGGGGAGCGGTGAGCAGTTCTTC
>TRBJ2-3|TRBV5-1|TRBD1|few
CASRARDRESSTDTQYF
TGCGCCAGCAGGGCCCGGGACAGGGAATCTAGCACAGATACGCAGTATTTT
>TRBJ2-2|TRBV24-1|NA|NA
CATSEDNRNTGELFF
TGTGCCACCAGTGAGGACAATCGGAACACCGGGGAGCTGTTTTTT
>TRBJ1-1|TRBV7-8|NA|NA
CASSLVNSRFAEAFF
TGTGCCAGCAGCTTAGTCAACAGTAGGTTCGCTGAAGCTTTCTTT
>TRBJ2-7|TRBV6-5|TRBD2|few
CASSLTVLAGRAAGEQYF
TGTGCCAGCAGTCTTACTGTACTAGCGGGAAGGGCCGCGGGGGAGCAGTACTTC
>TRBJ2-3|TRBV4-1|NA|few
CASSQQGVGGRTDTQYF
TGCGCCAGCAGCCAACAAGGGGTGGGGGGACGCACAGATACGCAGTATTTT
>TRBJ1-2|TRBV5-6|NA|many
CASSLASYGYTF
TGTGCCAGCAGCTTAGCAAGTTATGGCTACACCTTC
>TRBJ2-5|TRBV11-2|NA|NA
CASSLPPFGWQETQYF
TGTGCCAGCAGCTTACCCCCTTTCGGGTGGCAAGAGACCCAGTACTTC
>TRBJ2-7|TRBV5-1|NA|few
CASSYFAGTPGEQYF
TGCGCCAGCAGCTACTTTGCCGGGACCCCTGGGGAGCAGTACTTC